This TCR beta chain derives from a study of T cells after yellow fever vaccination. General study findings and limits: Primary-vaccination clones mostly resurfaced post-booster (about 95% CD4, approximately 90% CD8).

In its sample, this clonotype was seen a few times. What it binds is not known. The V gene end was trimmed by 4 bases and the J gene end by 0 bases; junction bases not matched to a gene: 12. There are 19 residues in the CDR3. Germline V gives CDR1 MNHEY, CDR2 SVGAGI. Researchers made TCR cDNA using 5'RACE template switching, and this step added a universal primer site and UMIs. TCRdb passed the 5' RACE reads through MiXCR, listing each CDR3 protein once. Counted here are roughly 330,000 distinct CDR3 sequences, roughly 4% occurring once; the ten biggest clones make up around 24%. This specimen was PBMCs, taken 5 days after the yellow fever booster vaccination. This TCR came from a man between 18 and 29 years old who received the YFV17D yellow fever vaccine. The V call is TRBV6-5, the J call TRBJ2-1, with 10 bases identical to TRBD2. The CDR3 nucleotides read TGTGCCAGCAGTTTAGTGTTACTAGCGGGGCCGAGCTCCTACAATGAGCAGTTCTTC. Residues: CASSLVLLAGPSSYNEQFF.